What follows are 10 T cell receptor beta chains derived from one specimen sequenced in a study of monozygotic twins with inflammatory bowel disease. TCRdb re-called the 5' RACE reads and catalogs CDR3 proteins one per entry, DNA excluded. The data show more than 300,000 distinct CDR3 sequences, and the top ten clones hold just over 2.5%. Sequencing used blood. These receptors all come from a human donor with ulcerative colitis or Crohn's disease, or a healthy co-twin of an affected twin (not recorded which).

The chain links TRBV12-3 or TRBV12-4 to TRBJ2-3; TCRdb names TRBD2, which stays unverified in the absence of DNA. The CDR3 length is 18 residues. CDR3 loop: CASGLIWTSGRNTDTQYF.

This chain connects TRBV11-2 to TRBJ2-7; TCRdb selects TRBD2, and the lack of DNA leaves this call unchecked. CDR3 length: 14 residues. Germline CDR1 SGHAT, CDR2 FQNNGV. This CDR3 is CASRPRLAGNEQYF.

This chain's CDR3 is CASSPGDYEQYF. The chain joins TRBV6-6 to TRBJ2-7; TCRdb's D call of TRBD1 is untestable without DNA. The CDR3 length is 12 residues. Germline V gene lookup returns CDR1 MNHNY and CDR2 SVGAGI (reference sequence).

J is TRBJ1-5 and V is TRBV20-1. Germline CDR1 and CDR2: DFQATT and SNEGSKA (reference sequence). The CDR3 runs 14 residues. The CDR3 protein is CSASRRGGNQPQHF.

This chain joins TRBV2 and TRBJ2-7; TCRdb calls TRBD1, which cannot be checked without DNA. Germline CDR1 and CDR2: SNHLY and FYNNEI. The CDR3 length is 14 residues. CDR3 protein: CASRADRGPYEQYF.

The J gene is TRBJ2-2, the V gene TRBV28; TCRdb selects TRBD1, and the lack of DNA leaves this call unchecked. Looked up from germline, CDR1 is MDHEN and CDR2 is SYDVKM. This CDR3 has 14 residues. The CDR3 spells CASITQGATGELFF.

This sequence joins TRBV12-3 or TRBV12-4 and TRBJ2-5; TCRdb gives TRBD2 as the D gene, but with no DNA this cannot be confirmed. This CDR3 is built from 11 residues. This chain's CDR3 is CASTSLETQYF.

The V call is TRBV12-3 or TRBV12-4, the J call TRBJ1-3. The CDR3 contains 13 residues. The chain's CDR3 is CASSDDTQNTIYF.

The rearrangement uses TRBV27 and TRBJ1-4; TCRdb picks TRBD1, but there is no DNA to check that call. CDR3 length: 15 residues. Germline V gene sequence: CDR1 MNHEY, CDR2 SMNVEV (reference sequence). CDR3 residues: CASSLRTATNEKLFF. Based on the CDR3 plus reference TRBV27 and TRBJ1-4, the full variable domain is EAQVTQNPRYLITVTGKKLTVTCSQNMNHEYMSWYRQDPGLGLRQIYYSMNVEVTDKGDVPEGYKVSRKEKRNFPLILESPSPNQTSLYFCASSLRTATNEKLFFGSGTQLSVL.

The rearrangement links TRBV7-2 to TRBJ2-7; there is no DNA to check the TCRdb D call of TRBD1. In germline, CDR1 is SGHTA, CDR2 FQGNSA. This CDR3 has 15 residues. The chain's CDR3 is CASSLRGTHSYEQYF.